This entry lists 17 T cell receptor beta chains sequenced from one sample in a study of preoperative IRX-2 immunotherapy in early breast cancer. Data came from immunoSEQ multiplex PCR; TCRdb stores just in-frame clones and leaves some out. Among roughly 93,000 clones listed, 86% were seen once. Noted treatment: preoperative locoregional IRX-2 cytokine immunotherapy. Sequencing used tumor tissue, obtained after IRX-2 immunotherapy. These receptors all come from a human donor with breast cancer.

The rearrangement joins TRBV10-2 to TRBJ2-1; 7 nucleotides line up with TRBD1. The CDR3 extends over 15 amino acids. Germline CDR1 reads WSHSY; CDR2 reads SAAADI. V was clipped by 7 bases and J by 5 bases; unmatched bases: 11. CDR3 DNA sequence: TGCGCCAGCACAAGACAGGGCGGCTTAGACAATGAGCAGTTCTTC. Its translation: CASTRQGGLDNEQFF.

V usage is TRBV18 and J usage is TRBJ1-1; D gene unclear. Germline V gene data show CDR1 as KGHSH and CDR2 as LQKENI. The CDR3 covers 13 residues. V dropped 4 bases and J dropped 3 bases, with 9 bases sitting between them. CDR3 protein: CASSLDRDTEAFF. CDR3 coding DNA: TGTGCCAGCTCACTAGACCGGGACACTGAAGCTTTCTTT.

V usage is TRBV6-8 and J usage is TRBJ2-1; 14 bases are a match to TRBD2. The germline CDR1 and CDR2 sequences are MNHGY and SAAAGT. Germline trimming cut 11 bases from V and 8 bases from J; bases unmatched to any gene: 11. The CDR3 has 15 amino acids. The CDR3 reads CASYRGLAGDYEQFF. In DNA form, the CDR3 reads TGTGCCTCTTACAGGGGACTAGCGGGAGATTATGAGCAGTTCTTC.

V gene TRBV18 combines with J gene TRBJ1-1, with D maybe TRBD1 (5 bases). The V end was cut by 1 base, the J end by 1 base, with 10 bases between. Germline V gene sequence: CDR1 KGHSH, CDR2 LQKENI. The CDR3 totals 15 residues. CDR3 DNA: TGTGCCAGCTCACCACTCGGGGACGCGAACACTGAAGCTTTCTTT. Translating it yields CASSPLGDANTEAFF. Filled out from reference TRBV18 and TRBJ1-1, the complete variable domain reads NAGVMQNPRHLVRRRGQEARLRCSPMKGHSHVYWYRQLPEEGLKFMVYLQKENIIDESGMPKERFSAEFPKEGPSILRIQQVVRGDSAAYFCASSPLGDANTEAFFGQGTRLTVV.

In nucleotides, the CDR3 is TGCGCCAGCTTTTCCCCGGGGGCCACCGGGGAGCTGTTTTTT. Encoded protein: CASFSPGATGELFF. The gene calls are TRBV5-1 and TRBJ2-2; D tentatively reads TRBD1 or TRBD2 (6 bases each). V lost 7 bases and J lost 4, with 14 bases in between. Germline assignment: CDR1 SGHRS and CDR2 YFSETQ. The CDR3 sequence is 14 residues long.

The chain uses TRBV7-8 and TRBJ1-5, with TRBD1 matching 7 bases. This CDR3 contains 16 residues. Germline loops: CDR1 SGHVS, CDR2 FQNEAQ. Germline trimming cut 5 bases from V and 4 bases from J; bases unmatched to any gene: 11. This CDR3 reads CASSPQMGQTNQPQHF. In nucleotides, the CDR3 is TGTGCCAGCAGCCCACAAATGGGACAGACAAATCAGCCCCAGCATTTT.

This sequence joins TRBV30 and TRBJ1-4; D is perhaps TRBD1 (5 bases). V was clipped by 3 bases and J by 8 bases, with 10 bases between them. Germline V gene data show CDR1 as GTSNPN and CDR2 as SVGIG (reference sequence). The CDR3 sequence is 12 residues long. CDR3: CAWSSRQEKLFF. The CDR3, as DNA: TGTGCCTGGAGCTCCAGACAGGAAAAACTGTTTTTT.

This clone was picked up one time. The chain links TRBV19 to TRBJ1-5; unclear D gene. V dropped 7 bases and J dropped 7 bases, with 20 bases sitting between them. The CDR3 has 15 amino acids. Germline V gives CDR1 LNHDA, CDR2 SQIVND (reference sequence). CDR3 DNA sequence: TGTGCCAGTAACACCGGGGTCCTCAATGTGCAGCCCCAGCATTTT. This sequence encodes CASNTGVLNVQPQHF.

The chain is built from TRBV28 and TRBJ1-4; 9 bases map to TRBD1. The CDR3 is 14 residues long. J gave up 8 bases and V 5 bases, and 6 bases lay outside the gene matches. Germline V gene data show CDR1 as MDHEN and CDR2 as SYDVKM. The CDR3 here is CASSDPGQGEKLFF. Here the CDR3 DNA reads TGTGCCAGCAGTGACCCGGGACAGGGCGAAAAACTGTTTTTT.

J is TRBJ2-2 and V is TRBV6-8; unclear D gene. CDR1 and CDR2 from the germline V gene are MNHGY and SAAAGT. The V end was cut by 5 bases, the J end by 6 bases, with 7 bases between. There are 12 residues in the CDR3. The CDR3 DNA is TGTGCCAGCAGTCACGTATCCGGGGAGCTGTTTTTT. Its protein is CASSHVSGELFF.

This clone was seen a single time. This chain joins TRBV12-5 and TRBJ2-1; the match to TRBD2 covers 9 bases. V shed 6 bases and J 7 bases; nucleotides not matched to a gene: 7. Per the germline V gene, CDR1 is LGHNT and CDR2 is FRNRAP. The CDR3 contains 14 residues. The CDR3 bases are TGTGCTAGTGGAGTAGCGGGAGTAAAAAATGAGCAGTTCTTC. This encodes CASGVAGVKNEQFF.

The V and J genes are TRBV18 and TRBJ2-5, with TRBD1 matching 10 bases. Germline trimming cut 6 bases from V and 7 bases from J; bases unmatched to any gene: 8. The CDR3 covers 14 residues. Germline-derived CDR1 and CDR2 are KGHSH and LQKENI. The CDR3 is CASSPGTGEGTQYF. In nucleotides, the CDR3 is TGTGCCAGCTCCCCCGGGACAGGGGAAGGGACCCAGTACTTC. Based on the CDR3 plus reference TRBV18 and TRBJ2-5, the full variable domain is NAGVMQNPRHLVRRRGQEARLRCSPMKGHSHVYWYRQLPEEGLKFMVYLQKENIIDESGMPKERFSAEFPKEGPSILRIQQVVRGDSAAYFCASSPGTGEGTQYFGPGTRLLVL.

V is TRBV30 and J is TRBJ1-5, with 7 bases fitting TRBD1. The CDR3 length is 14 residues. Trimming removed 0 bases from V and 7 bases from J; junction bases left unmatched: 6. Per the germline V gene, CDR1 is GTSNPN and CDR2 is SVGIG (reference sequence). The CDR3 sequence: CAWSVRQGVQPQHF. CDR3 DNA sequence: TGTGCCTGGAGTGTAAGGCAGGGGGTCCAGCCCCAGCATTTT.

The chain is built from TRBV25-1 and TRBJ1-4; D unresolved. Per the germline V gene, CDR1 is MGHDK and CDR2 is SYGVNS. Deletions cut 2 bases from V and 5 bases from J, with 6 bases between. This CDR3 is 13 amino acids long. CDR3 amino acids: CASSERANEKLFF. The CDR3 DNA reads as TGTGCCAGCAGTGAAAGGGCAAATGAAAAACTGTTTTTT.

CDR3 residues: CAISESQGGDGYTF. The CDR3 DNA is TGTGCCATCAGTGAGTCACAGGGTGGGGATGGCTACACCTTC. J is TRBJ1-2 and V is TRBV10-3; TRBD1 might be the D (6 bases). The length of the CDR3 is 14 residues. Germline V CDR1 and CDR2: ENHRY, SYGVKD. Trimming took off 0 bases at V and 6 bases at J, with 11 bases between the two ends.

The gene calls are TRBV29-1 and TRBJ2-2; D might be TRBD2 (5 bases). CDR1 and CDR2 from the germline V gene are SQVTM and ANQGSEA. Trimming stripped 1 base from V and 5 bases from J, with 11 bases between. The CDR3 has 14 amino acids. The CDR3 bases are TGCAGCGTTGAAGTGGGAGTTAGGACCGGGGAGCTGTTTTTT. Protein: CSVEVGVRTGELFF.

The chain has TRBV5-1 and TRBJ2-3, with D hard to call. CDR3 length: 15 amino acids. In germline, CDR1 is SGHRS, CDR2 YFSETQ. V lost 2 bases to trimming and J lost 1 base, with 11 bases between them. The CDR3 region has the DNA TGCGCCAGCAGCTTTATAGGGCAGGGCACAGATACGCAGTATTTT. Translating it yields CASSFIGQGTDTQYF.